One sample yielded the 4 T cell receptor beta chains listed below, sequenced in a study of Tregs in tolerant kidney transplant recipients. Profiling relied on immunoSEQ multiplex PCR, and the TCRdb table lists in-frame clones only, not all of them. The sample contains approximately 98,000 clones, nearly 90% of which appear only once. The sample here was CD4+ T cells from blood, taken before the transplant. Every receptor here comes from a human donor who received a combined kidney and bone marrow transplant.

J is TRBJ2-5 and V is TRBV7-9; tentative D call: TRBD2 (6 bases). Germline CDR1 reads SEHNR; CDR2 reads FQNEAQ (reference sequence). The CDR3 runs to 14 residues. Trimming shortened V by 5 bases and J by 0 bases, and 10 bases separated the two germline ends. The CDR3 region is CASSQRADQETQYF. As DNA, the CDR3 is TGTGCCAGCAGCCAGCGGGCGGACCAAGAGACCCAGTACTTC. Full variable domain (rest looked up from reference TRBV7-9 and TRBJ2-5): DTGVSQNPRHKITKRGQNVTFRCDPISEHNRLYWYRQTLGQGPEFLTYFQNEAQLEKSRLLSDRFSAERPKGSFSTLEIQRTEQGDSAMYLCASSQRADQETQYFGPGTRLLVL.

A word on this clone: Additional DNA sequences in this sample encode the identical CDR3. V usage is TRBV6-5 and J usage is TRBJ1-2; 8 bases agree with TRBD1. Germline CDR1 and CDR2: MNHEY and SVGAGI. CDR3 length: 13 residues. Germline trimming cut 5 bases from V and 6 bases from J; bases unmatched to any gene: 5. The CDR3 DNA reads as TGTGCCAGCAGTAGTGGACAGGGAGATGGCTACACCTTC. Translated, it gives CASSSGQGDGYTF.

This clone came up once. V usage is TRBV28 and J usage is TRBJ2-1, with 10 bases aligning to TRBD2. J gave up 6 bases and V 4 bases, and 6 bases lay outside the gene matches. The germline gives CDR1 MDHEN, CDR2 SYDVKM. The CDR3 sequence is 15 residues long. The CDR3 loop reads CASSYGSGRSNEQFF. The CDR3 region has the DNA TGTGCCAGCAGTTACGGTAGCGGGAGGAGCAATGAGCAGTTCTTC.

As DNA, the CDR3 is TGTGCCAGCACAGCCTGGAGGGGGGAGCTGTTTTTT. This translates into CASTAWRGELFF. This chain connects TRBV28 to TRBJ2-2; tentatively, D is TRBD2 (5 bases). CDR3 length: 12 residues. Trimming cost V 7 bases and J 8 bases, with 11 bases left between them. Germline assignment: CDR1 MDHEN and CDR2 SYDVKM.